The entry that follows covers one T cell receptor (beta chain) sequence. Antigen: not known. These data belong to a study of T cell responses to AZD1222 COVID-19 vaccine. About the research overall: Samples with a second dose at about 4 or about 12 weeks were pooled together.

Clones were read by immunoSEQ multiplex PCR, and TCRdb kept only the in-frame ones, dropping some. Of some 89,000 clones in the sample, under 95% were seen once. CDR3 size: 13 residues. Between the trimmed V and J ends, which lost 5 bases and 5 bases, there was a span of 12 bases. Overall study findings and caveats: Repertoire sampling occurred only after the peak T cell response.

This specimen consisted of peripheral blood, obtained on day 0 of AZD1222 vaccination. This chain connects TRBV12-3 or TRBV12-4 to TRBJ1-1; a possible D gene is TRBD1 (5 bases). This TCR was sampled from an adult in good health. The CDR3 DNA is TGTGCCAGCAGTAGCAGGGAGAGGACTGAAGCTTTCTTT. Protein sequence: CASSSRERTEAFF.